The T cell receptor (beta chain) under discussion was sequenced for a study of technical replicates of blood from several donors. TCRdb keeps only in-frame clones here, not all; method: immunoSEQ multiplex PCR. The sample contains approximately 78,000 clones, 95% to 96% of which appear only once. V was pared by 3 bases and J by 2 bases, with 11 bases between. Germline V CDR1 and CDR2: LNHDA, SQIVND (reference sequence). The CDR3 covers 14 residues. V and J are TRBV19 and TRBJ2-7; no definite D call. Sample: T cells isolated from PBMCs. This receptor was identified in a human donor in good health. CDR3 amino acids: CASSMQQQPYEQYF. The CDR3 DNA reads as TGTGCCAGTAGTATGCAACAGCAGCCCTACGAGCAGTACTTC. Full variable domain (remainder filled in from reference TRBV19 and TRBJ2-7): DGGITQSPKYLFRKEGQNVTLSCEQNLNHDAMYWYRQDPGQGLRLIYYSQIVNDFQKGDIAEGYSVSREKKESFPLTVTSAQKNPTAFYLCASSMQQQPYEQYFGPGTRLTVT.